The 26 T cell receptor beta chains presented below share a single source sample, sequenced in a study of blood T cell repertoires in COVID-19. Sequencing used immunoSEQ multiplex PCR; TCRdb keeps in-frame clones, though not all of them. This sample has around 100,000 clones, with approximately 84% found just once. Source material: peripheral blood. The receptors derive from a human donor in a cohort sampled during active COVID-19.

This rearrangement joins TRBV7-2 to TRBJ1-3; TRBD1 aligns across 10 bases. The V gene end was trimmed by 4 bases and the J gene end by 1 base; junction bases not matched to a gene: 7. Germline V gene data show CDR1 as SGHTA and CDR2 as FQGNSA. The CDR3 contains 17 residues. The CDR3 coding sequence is TGTGCCAGCAGCTCCGGGACAGGGGTTTGGTCTGGAAACACCATATATTTT. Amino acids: CASSSGTGVWSGNTIYF.

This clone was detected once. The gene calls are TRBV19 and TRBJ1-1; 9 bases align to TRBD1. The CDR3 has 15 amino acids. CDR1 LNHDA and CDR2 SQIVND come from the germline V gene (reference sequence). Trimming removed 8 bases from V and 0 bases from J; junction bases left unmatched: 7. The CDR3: CASSRTGEVNTEAFF. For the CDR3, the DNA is TGTGCCAGTTCCCGGACAGGGGAGGTGAACACTGAAGCTTTCTTT.

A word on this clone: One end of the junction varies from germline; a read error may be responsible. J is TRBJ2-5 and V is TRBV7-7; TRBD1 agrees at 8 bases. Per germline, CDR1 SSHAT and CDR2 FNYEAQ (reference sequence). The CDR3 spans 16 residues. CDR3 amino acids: CASSHGRDRTGETQYF. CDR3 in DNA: TGTGCTAGCAGCCATGGAAGGGACAGGACGGGAGAGACCCAGTACTTC.

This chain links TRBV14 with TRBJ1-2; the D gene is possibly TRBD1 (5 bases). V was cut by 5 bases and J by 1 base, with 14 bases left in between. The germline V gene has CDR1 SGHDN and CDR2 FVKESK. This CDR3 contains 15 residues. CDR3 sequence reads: CASSSTDRDNYGYTF. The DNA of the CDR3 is TGTGCCAGCAGCTCGACAGATAGAGATAACTATGGCTACACCTTC.

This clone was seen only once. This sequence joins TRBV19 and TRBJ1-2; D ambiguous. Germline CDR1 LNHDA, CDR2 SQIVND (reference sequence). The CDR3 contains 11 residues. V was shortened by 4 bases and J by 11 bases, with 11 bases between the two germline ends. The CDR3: CASSTRLSYTF. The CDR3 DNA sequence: TGTGCCAGTAGTACCAGGCTTAGTTACACCTTC.

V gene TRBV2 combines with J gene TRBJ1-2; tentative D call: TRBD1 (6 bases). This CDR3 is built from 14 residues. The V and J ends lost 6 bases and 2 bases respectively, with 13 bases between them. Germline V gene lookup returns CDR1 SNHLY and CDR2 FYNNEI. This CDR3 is CASRGGGGNYGYTF. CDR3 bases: TGTGCCAGCAGAGGGGGTGGCGGAAACTATGGCTACACCTTC. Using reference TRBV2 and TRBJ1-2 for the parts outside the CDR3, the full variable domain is EPEVTQTPSHQVTQMGQEVILRCVPISNHLYFYWYRQILGQKVEFLVSFYNNEISEKSEIFDDQFSVERPDGSNFTLKIRSTKLEDSAMYFCASRGGGGNYGYTFGSGTRLTVV.

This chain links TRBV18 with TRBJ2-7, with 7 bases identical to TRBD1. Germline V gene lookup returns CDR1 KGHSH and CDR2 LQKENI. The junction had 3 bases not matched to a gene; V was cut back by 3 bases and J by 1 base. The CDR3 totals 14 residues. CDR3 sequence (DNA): TGTGCCAGCTCACCCCAGGGGGAGTCCTACGAGCAGTACTTC. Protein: CASSPQGESYEQYF.

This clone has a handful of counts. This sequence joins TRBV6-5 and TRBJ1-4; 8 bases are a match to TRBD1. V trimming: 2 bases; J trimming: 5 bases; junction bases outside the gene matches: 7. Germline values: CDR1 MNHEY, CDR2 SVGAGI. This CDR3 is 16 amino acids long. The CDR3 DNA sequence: TGTGCCAGCAGTTACGCCAGGGGGCGGGGGAATGAAAAACTGTTTTTT. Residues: CASSYARGRGNEKLFF.

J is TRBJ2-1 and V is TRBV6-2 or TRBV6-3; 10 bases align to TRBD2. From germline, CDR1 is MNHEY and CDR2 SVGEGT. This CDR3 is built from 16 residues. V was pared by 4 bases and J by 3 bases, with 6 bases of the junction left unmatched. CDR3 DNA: TGTGCCAGCAGTTCCCTAGCGGGGGTCTTCTACAATGAGCAGTTCTTC. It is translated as CASSSLAGVFYNEQFF.

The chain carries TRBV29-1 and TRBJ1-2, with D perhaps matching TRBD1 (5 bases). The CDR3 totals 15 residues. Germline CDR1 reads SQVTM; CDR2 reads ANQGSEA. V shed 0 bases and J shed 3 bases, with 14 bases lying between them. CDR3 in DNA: TGCAGCGTTGAAGATCTTAGGGGCCCCGACTATGGCTACACCTTC. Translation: CSVEDLRGPDYGYTF.

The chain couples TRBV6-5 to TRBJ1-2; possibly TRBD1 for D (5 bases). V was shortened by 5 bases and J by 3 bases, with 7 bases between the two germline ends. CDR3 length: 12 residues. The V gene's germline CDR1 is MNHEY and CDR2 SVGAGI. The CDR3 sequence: CASSPGYYGYTF. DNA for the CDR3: TGTGCCAGCAGTCCAGGGTACTATGGCTACACCTTC.

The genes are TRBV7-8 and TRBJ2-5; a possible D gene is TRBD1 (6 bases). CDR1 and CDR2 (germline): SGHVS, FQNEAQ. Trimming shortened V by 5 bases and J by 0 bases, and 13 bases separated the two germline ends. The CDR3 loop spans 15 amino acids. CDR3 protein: CASSPYRQDQETQYF. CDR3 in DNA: TGTGCCAGCAGCCCATACAGACAGGACCAAGAGACCCAGTACTTC. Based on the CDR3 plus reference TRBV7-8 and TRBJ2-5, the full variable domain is GAGVSQSPRYKVAKRGQDVALRCDPISGHVSLFWYQQALGQGPEFLTYFQNEAQLDKSGLPSDRFFAERPEGSVSTLKIQRTQQEDSAVYLCASSPYRQDQETQYFGPGTRLLVL.

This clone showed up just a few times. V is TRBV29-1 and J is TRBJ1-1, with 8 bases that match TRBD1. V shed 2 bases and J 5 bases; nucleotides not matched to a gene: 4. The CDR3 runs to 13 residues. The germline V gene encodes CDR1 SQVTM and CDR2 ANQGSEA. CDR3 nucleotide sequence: TGCAGCGTTGAAAAACAGGGGGGTACTGAAGCTTTCTTT. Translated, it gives CSVEKQGGTEAFF.

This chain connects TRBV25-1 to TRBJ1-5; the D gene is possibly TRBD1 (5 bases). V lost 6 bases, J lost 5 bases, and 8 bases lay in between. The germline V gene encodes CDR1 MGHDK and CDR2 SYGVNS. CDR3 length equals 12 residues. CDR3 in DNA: TGTGCCAGCAGACTCAGGGATCAGCCCCAGCATTTT. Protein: CASRLRDQPQHF.

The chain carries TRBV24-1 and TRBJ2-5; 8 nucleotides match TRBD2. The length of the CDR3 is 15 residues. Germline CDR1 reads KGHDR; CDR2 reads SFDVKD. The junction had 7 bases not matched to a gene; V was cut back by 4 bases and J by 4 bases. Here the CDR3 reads CATSDPGGGGETQYF. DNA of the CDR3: TGTGCCACCAGTGACCCGGGGGGGGGCGGAGAGACCCAGTACTTC.

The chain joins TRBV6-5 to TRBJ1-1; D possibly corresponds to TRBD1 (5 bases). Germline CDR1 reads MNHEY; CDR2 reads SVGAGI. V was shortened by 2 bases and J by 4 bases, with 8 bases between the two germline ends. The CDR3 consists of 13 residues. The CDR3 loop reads CASSYGGSTEAFF. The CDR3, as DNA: TGTGCCAGCAGTTACGGGGGGAGCACTGAAGCTTTCTTT.

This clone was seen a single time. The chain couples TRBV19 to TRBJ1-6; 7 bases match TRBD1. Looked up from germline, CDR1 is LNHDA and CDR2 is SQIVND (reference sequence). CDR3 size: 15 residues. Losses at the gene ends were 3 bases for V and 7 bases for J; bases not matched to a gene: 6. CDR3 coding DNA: TGTGCCAGTAGTATCGGAAACAGGGGCAATTCACCCCTCCACTTT. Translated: CASSIGNRGNSPLHF.

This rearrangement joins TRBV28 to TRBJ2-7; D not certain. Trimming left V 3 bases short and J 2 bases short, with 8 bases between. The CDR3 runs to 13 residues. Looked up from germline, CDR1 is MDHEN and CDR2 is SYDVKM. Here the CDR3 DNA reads TGTGCCAGCAGTTTTGCGGTCCCCTACGAGCAGTACTTC. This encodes CASSFAVPYEQYF.

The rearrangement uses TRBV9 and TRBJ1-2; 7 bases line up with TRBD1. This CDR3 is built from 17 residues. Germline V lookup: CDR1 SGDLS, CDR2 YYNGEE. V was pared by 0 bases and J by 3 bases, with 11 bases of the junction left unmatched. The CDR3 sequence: CASSVEPAGGYDYGYTF. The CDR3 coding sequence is TGTGCCAGCAGCGTAGAACCGGCAGGGGGGTATGACTATGGCTACACCTTC. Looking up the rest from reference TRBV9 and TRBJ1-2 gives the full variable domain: DSGVTQTPKHLITATGQRVTLRCSPRSGDLSVYWYQQSLDQGLQFLIQYYNGEERAKGNILERFSAQQFPDLHSELNLSSLELGDSALYFCASSVEPAGGYDYGYTFGSGTRLTVV.

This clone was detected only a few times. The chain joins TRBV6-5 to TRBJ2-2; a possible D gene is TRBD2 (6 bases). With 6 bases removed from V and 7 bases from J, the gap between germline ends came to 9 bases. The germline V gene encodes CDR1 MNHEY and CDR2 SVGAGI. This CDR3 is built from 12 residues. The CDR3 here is CASRTSNGELFF. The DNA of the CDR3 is TGTGCCAGCAGAACTAGCAACGGGGAGCTGTTTTTT.

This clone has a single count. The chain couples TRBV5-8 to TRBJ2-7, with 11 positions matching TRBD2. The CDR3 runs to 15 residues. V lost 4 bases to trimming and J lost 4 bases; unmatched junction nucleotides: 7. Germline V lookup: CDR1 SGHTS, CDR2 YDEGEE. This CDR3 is CASSRSTSGSYEQYF. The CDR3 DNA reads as TGTGCCAGCAGCCGATCTACTAGCGGGAGTTACGAGCAGTACTTC.

CDR3 coding DNA: TGTGCCAGCAGCAATGAAATAGGGTCTGGGGAGGGAGCGGTTCATGGCTACACCTTC. Translating it yields CASSNEIGSGEGAVHGYTF. This chain uses TRBV21-1 with TRBJ1-2. TRBV21-1 is described as a pseudogene. The CDR3 sequence is 19 residues long.

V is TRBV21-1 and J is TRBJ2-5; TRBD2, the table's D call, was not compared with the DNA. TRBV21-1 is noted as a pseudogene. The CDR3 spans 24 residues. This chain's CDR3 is CASSKKRLLGLAGDHPRYQETQYF. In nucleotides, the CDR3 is TGTGCCAGCAGCAAAAAGCGGCTGCTGGGACTAGCGGGGGACCACCCCCGGTACCAAGAGACCCAGTACTTC.

The CDR3 reads CASRNDRGPGYTF. The CDR3 DNA reads TGTGCCAGCAGAAACGACAGGGGGCCCGGCTACACCTTC. The genes are TRBV6-5 and TRBJ1-2; 10 positions agree with TRBD1. This CDR3 contains 13 residues. Losses at the gene ends were 6 bases for V and 8 bases for J; bases not matched to a gene: 6. Per germline, CDR1 MNHEY and CDR2 SVGAGI.

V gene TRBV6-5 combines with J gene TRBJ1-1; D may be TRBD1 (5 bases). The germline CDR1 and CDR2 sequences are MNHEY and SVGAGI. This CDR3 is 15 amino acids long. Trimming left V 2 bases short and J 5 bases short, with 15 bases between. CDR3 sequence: CASSYNQGIGTEAFF. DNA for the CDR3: TGTGCCAGCAGTTACAACCAGGGTATAGGGACTGAAGCTTTCTTT.

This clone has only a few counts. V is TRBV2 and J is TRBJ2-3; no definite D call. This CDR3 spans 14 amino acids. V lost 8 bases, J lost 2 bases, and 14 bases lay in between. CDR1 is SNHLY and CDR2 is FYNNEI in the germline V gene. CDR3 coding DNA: TGTGCCAGCGGGCCGACAACCTACACAGATACGCAGTATTTT. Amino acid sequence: CASGPTTYTDTQYF.